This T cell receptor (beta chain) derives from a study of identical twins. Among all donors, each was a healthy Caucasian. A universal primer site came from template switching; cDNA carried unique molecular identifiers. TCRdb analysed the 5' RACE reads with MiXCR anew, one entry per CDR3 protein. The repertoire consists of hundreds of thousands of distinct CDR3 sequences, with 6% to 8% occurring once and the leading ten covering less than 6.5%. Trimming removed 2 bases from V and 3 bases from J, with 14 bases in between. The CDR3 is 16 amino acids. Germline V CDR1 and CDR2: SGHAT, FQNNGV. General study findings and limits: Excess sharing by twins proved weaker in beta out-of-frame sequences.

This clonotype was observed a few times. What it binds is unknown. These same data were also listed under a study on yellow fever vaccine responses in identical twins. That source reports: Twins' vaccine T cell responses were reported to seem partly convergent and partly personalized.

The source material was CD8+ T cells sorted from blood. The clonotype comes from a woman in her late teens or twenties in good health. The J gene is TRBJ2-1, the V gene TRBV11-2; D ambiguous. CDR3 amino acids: CASSLRANQFYNEQFF. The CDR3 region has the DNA TGTGCCAGCAGCTTACGGGCTAACCAATTCTACAATGAGCAGTTCTTC.